This is a list of T cell receptor beta chains from one sample in a study of vaccination effects on CD4 cells after COVID-19. The antigens of these receptors remain unknown. TCRdb's table, derived via immunoSEQ multiplex PCR, lists solely in-frame clones and lacks some. Of about 72,000 clones listed, 60% to 80% are singletons. The sequences come from CD4+ T cells from PBMCs cultured without peptide, collected before COVID-19 vaccination. The receptor set was obtained from a human donor who received a COVID-19 vaccine. Both conserved end residues are part of each CDR3. Fields, in order: D gene, J gene, clone size, V gene, CDR3 protein, CDR3 DNA. A D gene is named only where the DNA matches it firmly. Only some rows state a clone size, as once, few, many or a class for expanded clones.

>TRBD1|TRBJ2-5|.|TRBV7-6
CASSLIRGQQKETQYF
TGTGCCAGCAGCTTAATCAGGGGGCAACAAAAAGAGACCCAGTACTTC
>TRBD2|TRBJ2-5|.|TRBV7-2
CASSSSTSGGQGTQYF
TGTGCCAGCAGCTCCTCAACGAGCGGGGGGCAGGGGACCCAGTACTTC
>.|TRBJ1-1|few|TRBV2
CASNLRSADAEAFF
TGTGCCAGCAACCTCCGGTCTGCCGACGCTGAAGCTTTCTTT
>.|TRBJ1-2|.|TRBV10-3
CAISEATAGYTF
TGTGCCATCAGTGAGGCTACGGCCGGCTACACCTTC
>.|TRBJ1-1|few|TRBV3-1/TRBV3-2
CASSQDKAIEAFF
TGTGCCAGCAGCCAAGATAAAGCCATTGAAGCTTTCTTT
>.|TRBJ2-5|.|TRBV4-2
CASSQLAVETQYF
TGTGCCAGCAGCCAATTAGCGGTAGAGACCCAGTACTTC
>TRBD2|TRBJ2-5|.|TRBV14
CASSQALGLAGVKTQYF
TGTGCCAGCAGCCAAGCTCTGGGACTAGCGGGGGTTAAGACCCAGTACTTC
>.|TRBJ2-5|.|TRBV5-4
CASSQDGGETQYF
TGTGCCAGCAGCCAGGACGGGGGAGAGACCCAGTACTTC
>.|TRBJ1-1|few|TRBV27
CASRSLQRTEAFF
TGTGCCAGCAGATCACTGCAACGCACTGAAGCTTTCTTT
>.|TRBJ2-3|few|TRBV29-1
CSVLDTQYF
TGCAGCGTTCTAGATACGCAGTATTTT
>.|TRBJ1-4|.|TRBV6-6
CASSYSPGAPNEKLFF
TGTGCCAGCAGTTACTCGCCGGGGGCCCCAAACGAAAAACTGTTTTTT
>.|TRBJ1-1|.|TRBV25-1
CASIGQGNTEAFF
TGTGCCAGCATCGGGCAGGGGAACACTGAAGCTTTCTTT
>.|TRBJ2-5|.|TRBV5-4
CASSLEPDRQGETQYF
TGTGCCAGCAGCTTGGAGCCCGACCGCCAAGGGGAGACCCAGTACTTC
>TRBD1|TRBJ2-3|once|TRBV7-3
CASSLKVTGVPDTQYF
TGTGCCAGCAGCTTAAAGGTCACAGGGGTGCCAGATACGCAGTATTTT
>.|TRBJ1-2|once|TRBV7-2
CASSPSRTREFGYTF
TGTGCCAGCAGCCCATCACGTACGAGAGAGTTTGGCTACACCTTC
>TRBD1|TRBJ1-2|.|TRBV9
CASSESGTGRGYTF
TGTGCCAGCAGCGAGTCCGGGACAGGGCGCGGCTACACCTTC
>.|TRBJ1-5|few|TRBV2
CASSIPSATQHF
TGTGCCAGCAGTATTCCATCTGCGACCCAGCATTTT
>.|TRBJ2-3|.|TRBV28
CASSQKRADTQYF
TGTGCCAGCAGTCAAAAACGGGCAGATACGCAGTATTTT
>TRBD1|TRBJ1-1|.|TRBV9
CASSPDRGRHTEAFF
TGTGCCAGCAGCCCAGACAGGGGGCGGCACACTGAAGCTTTCTTT
>TRBD1|TRBJ1-2|.|TRBV6-5
CASRTGDDVYGYTF
TGTGCCAGCAGAACAGGGGATGACGTCTATGGCTACACCTTC
>.|TRBJ1-2|.|TRBV28
CASSGGTASVLYGYTF
TGTGCCAGCAGTGGTGGGACGGCGTCCGTACTCTATGGCTACACCTTC
>.|TRBJ2-1|.|TRBV11-2
CASTRTRGSEQFF
TGTGCCAGCACCAGAACGAGGGGCAGCGAGCAGTTCTTC